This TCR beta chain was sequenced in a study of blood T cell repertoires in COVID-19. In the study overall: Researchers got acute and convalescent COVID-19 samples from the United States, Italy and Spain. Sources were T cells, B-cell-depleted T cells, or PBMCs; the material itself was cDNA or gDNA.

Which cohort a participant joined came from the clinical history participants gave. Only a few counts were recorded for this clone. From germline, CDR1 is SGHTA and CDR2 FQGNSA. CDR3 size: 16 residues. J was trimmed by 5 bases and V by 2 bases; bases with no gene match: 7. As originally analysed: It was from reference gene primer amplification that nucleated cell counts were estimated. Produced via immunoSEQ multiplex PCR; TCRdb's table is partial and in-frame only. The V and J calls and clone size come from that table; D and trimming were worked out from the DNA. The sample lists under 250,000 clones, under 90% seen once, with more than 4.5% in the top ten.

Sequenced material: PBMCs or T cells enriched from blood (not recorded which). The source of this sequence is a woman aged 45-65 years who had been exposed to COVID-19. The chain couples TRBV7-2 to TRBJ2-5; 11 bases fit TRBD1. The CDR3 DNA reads TGTGCCAGCAGCTTAACGCCGGGACAGGGGGAGGAGACCCAGTACTTC. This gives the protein CASSLTPGQGEETQYF.